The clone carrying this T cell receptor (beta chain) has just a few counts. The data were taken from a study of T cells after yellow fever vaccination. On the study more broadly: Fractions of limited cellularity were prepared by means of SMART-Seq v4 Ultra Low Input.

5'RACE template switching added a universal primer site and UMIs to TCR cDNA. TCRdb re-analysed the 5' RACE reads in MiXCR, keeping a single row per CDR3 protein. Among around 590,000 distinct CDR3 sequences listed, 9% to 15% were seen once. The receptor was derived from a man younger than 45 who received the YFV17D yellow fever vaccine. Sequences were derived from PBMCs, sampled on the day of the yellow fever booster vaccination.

CDR3 protein: CATSDKGTGKDSPLHF. Written as DNA, the CDR3 is TGTGCCACCAGTGATAAAGGGACAGGGAAAGATTCACCCCTCCACTTT. The V call is TRBV24-1, the J call TRBJ1-6; 9 positions match TRBD1. The CDR3 is 16 residues long. V dropped 3 bases and J dropped 8; count of bases not matched to a gene: 7. Germline CDR1 is KGHDR and CDR2 is SFDVKD.